Below, one T cell receptor (beta chain) is given with its context. The CDR3 runs to 18 residues. Germline CDR1 and CDR2: LNHNV and YYDKDF (reference sequence). Trimming at V came to 1 base and at J to 5 bases, leaving 5 bases not matched to a gene. The sample belongs to a study of blood T cell repertoires in COVID-19. Study-wide context: COVID-19 samples from acute and convalescent phases originated in the United States, Italy and Spain. T cells, B-cell-depleted T cells, or PBMCs provided the cDNA or gDNA that served as material.

As processed by the authors: From reference gene primer amplification, estimates of nucleated cell counts were derived. Measured with immunoSEQ multiplex PCR; TCRdb has only the in-frame clones, and not every one. That table furnishes V, J and clone size, whereas the DNA furnished D and trimming. Of roughly 190,000 clones in the sample, 84% were seen once. The sequencing input was peripheral blood. This sequence joins TRBV15 and TRBJ2-1; 16 bases match TRBD2. This sequence was found in a woman aged 65 to 85 with active or convalescent COVID-19. The CDR3 region has the DNA TGTGCCACCAGCAGAGGGGGGACTAGCGGGAGGGCCAACAATGAGCAGTTCTTC. Its protein is CATSRGGTSGRANNEQFF. The variable domain in full, completed from reference TRBV15 and TRBJ2-1, reads DAMVIQNPRYQVTQFGKPVTLSCSQTLNHNVMYWYQQKSSQAPKLLFHYYDKDFNNEADTPDNFQSRRPNTSFCFLDIRSPGLGDTAMYLCATSRGGTSGRANNEQFFGPGTRLTVL.